Listed here are 4 T cell receptor beta chains from one sample, sequenced in a study of T cells after posttransplantation cyclophosphamide. Assay: immunoSEQ multiplex PCR; the TCRdb copy retains only in-frame clones and omits some. The profile covers some 37,000 clones, none occurring a single time. Material: PBMCs. The receptors were sampled from a girl under 18 in good health, CMV-negative, and a related stem cell transplant donor.

This clone showed up just a few times. The chain joins TRBV30 to TRBJ1-5; maybe TRBD1 (6 bases). V was clipped by 5 bases and J by 5 bases, with 13 bases between them. The CDR3 is made up of 13 amino acids. CDR1 and CDR2 (germline): GTSNPN, SVGIG (reference sequence). As DNA, the CDR3 is TGTGCCTGGGGGGCCAGGGGAGATCAGCCCCAGCATTTT. Amino acids: CAWGARGDQPQHF.

The V and J genes are TRBV4-1 and TRBJ2-1; no clear D. V lost 3 bases to trimming and J lost 8 bases, with 14 bases between them. CDR3 length: 14 residues. CDR1 and CDR2 from the germline V gene are MGHRA and YSYEKL. The chain's CDR3 is CASSQTGLGDEQFF. The CDR3 DNA is TGCGCCAGCAGCCAGACCGGTTTGGGCGATGAGCAGTTCTTC.

This clone was seen repeatedly, ten times or more. The gene calls are TRBV10-3 and TRBJ1-4; 8 bases line up with TRBD1. The CDR3 runs 13 residues. Germline CDR1 reads ENHRY; CDR2 reads SYGVKD. The V gene end was trimmed by 4 bases and the J gene end by 7 bases; junction bases not matched to a gene: 2. CDR3: CAISGQGSEKLFF. CDR3 sequence (DNA): TGTGCCATCAGTGGACAGGGGAGTGAAAAACTGTTTTTT.

This clone was counted a few times. V is TRBV6-5 and J is TRBJ2-3, with D tentatively TRBD2 (5 bases). From germline, CDR1 is MNHEY and CDR2 SVGAGI. The V gene lost 6 bases and the J gene lost 2 bases, with 9 bases spanning the gap. The CDR3 has 13 residues. CDR3 DNA: TGTGCCAGCAGCGGACTCCTCACAGATACGCAGTATTTT. It is translated as CASSGLLTDTQYF.